What follows are 9 T cell receptor beta chains derived from one specimen sequenced in a study of blood T cell repertoires in COVID-19. Measured with immunoSEQ multiplex PCR; TCRdb has only the in-frame clones, and not every one. The sample shows about 110,000 clones, roughly four fifths of them seen only once. Input material: peripheral blood. These receptors were obtained from a woman aged 60-75 years with acute or convalescent COVID-19.

Details on this clone: At the DNA level, this CDR3 is encoded by other sequences in the same sample as well. J is TRBJ2-3 and V is TRBV24-1; no firm D call. Germline V CDR1 and CDR2: KGHDR, SFDVKD. V lost 3 bases and J lost 2, with 5 bases in between. CDR3 length equals 13 residues. This chain's CDR3 is CATSDGHTDTQYF. The DNA of the CDR3 is TGTGCCACCAGTGATGGGCACACAGATACGCAGTATTTT.

This clone came up once. The J gene is TRBJ1-1, the V gene TRBV7-2; 8 nucleotides line up with TRBD1. The V gene end was trimmed by 1 base and the J gene end by 4 bases; junction bases not matched to a gene: 14. CDR1 SGHTA and CDR2 FQGNSA come from the germline V gene. The CDR3 extends over 18 amino acids. CDR3 sequence: CASSLDGWQGAGGTEAFF. The CDR3 DNA is TGTGCCAGCAGCTTAGATGGTTGGCAGGGGGCAGGAGGCACTGAAGCTTTCTTT.

The CDR3 nucleotides are TGTGCCAGCAGCTTAAATCACATTAACTATGGCTACACCTTC. Residues: CASSLNHINYGYTF. The chain uses TRBV7-6 and TRBJ1-2; D is ambiguous. Germline assignment: CDR1 SGHVS and CDR2 FNYEAQ. Deletions cut 2 bases from V and 1 base from J, with 8 bases between. The CDR3 is 14 amino acids.

V usage is TRBV14 and J usage is TRBJ2-7; 11 bases match TRBD1. The junction had 9 bases not matched to a gene; V was cut back by 1 base and J by 4 bases. The CDR3 extends over 17 amino acids. CDR1 is SGHDN and CDR2 is FVKESK in the germline V gene. This CDR3 is CASSQGPTGTGGYEQYF. DNA of the CDR3: TGTGCCAGCAGCCAAGGGCCGACCGGGACAGGGGGTTACGAGCAGTACTTC.

The V call is TRBV5-1, the J call TRBJ2-5; weak D call: TRBD2 (5 bases). This CDR3 region has 14 residues. Trimming stripped 4 bases from V and 5 bases from J, with 15 bases between. Germline V gene data show CDR1 as SGHRS and CDR2 as YFSETQ. The CDR3 DNA reads as TGCGCCAGCAGCGATGCTCAACCGGGGGAGACCCAGTACTTC. Amino acid sequence: CASSDAQPGETQYF.

This chain joins TRBV4-1 and TRBJ1-2, with D unresolved. The CDR3 is 14 amino acids. The V gene lost 1 base and the J gene lost 7 bases, with 13 bases spanning the gap. Germline loops: CDR1 MGHRA, CDR2 YSYEKL. In nucleotides, the CDR3 is TGCGCCAGCAGCCAAGTGTCCACGGTCTCTGGCTACACCTTC. Translation: CASSQVSTVSGYTF.

This sequence joins TRBV6-5 and TRBJ1-5; the D is unclear. The V end lost 7 bases, the J end lost 6 bases, and 10 bases lay between the germline ends. The CDR3 loop spans 12 amino acids. Germline V lookup: CDR1 MNHEY, CDR2 SVGAGI. CDR3: CASNLYGQPQHF. DNA of the CDR3: TGTGCCAGCAACTTATATGGTCAGCCCCAGCATTTT.

The J gene is TRBJ2-1, the V gene TRBV18; D perhaps matches TRBD2 (6 bases). The CDR3 consists of 17 residues. Germline V gene lookup returns CDR1 KGHSH and CDR2 LQKENI. Trimming left V 3 bases short and J 6 bases short, with 21 bases between. The CDR3 nucleotides read TGTGCCAGCTCACCTAGCTCGACTAGTATAGGTGGCAATGAGCAGTTCTTC. This translates into CASSPSSTSIGGNEQFF.

The chain employs TRBV29-1 and TRBJ1-1; 7 bases line up with TRBD1. The CDR3 is 13 residues long. The trim removed 7 bases at V and 7 bases at J, leaving 12 bases unmatched. Germline V CDR1 and CDR2: SQVTM, ANQGSEA. The CDR3 loop reads CSARQGGGDEAFF. CDR3 coding DNA: TGCAGCGCTCGACAGGGAGGAGGGGATGAAGCTTTCTTT.